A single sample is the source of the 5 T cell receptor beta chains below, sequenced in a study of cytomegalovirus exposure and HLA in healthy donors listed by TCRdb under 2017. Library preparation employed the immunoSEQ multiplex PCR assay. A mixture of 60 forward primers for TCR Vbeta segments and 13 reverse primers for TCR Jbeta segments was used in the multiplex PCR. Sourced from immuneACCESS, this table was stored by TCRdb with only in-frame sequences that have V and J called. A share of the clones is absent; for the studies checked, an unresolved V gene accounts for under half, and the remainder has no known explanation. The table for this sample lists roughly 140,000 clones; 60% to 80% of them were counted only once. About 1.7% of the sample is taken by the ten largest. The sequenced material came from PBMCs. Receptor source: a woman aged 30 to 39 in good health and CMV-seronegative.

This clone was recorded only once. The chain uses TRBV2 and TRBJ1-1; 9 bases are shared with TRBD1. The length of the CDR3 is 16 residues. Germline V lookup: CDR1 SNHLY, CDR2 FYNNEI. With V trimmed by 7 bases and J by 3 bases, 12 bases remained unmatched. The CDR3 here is CASIPRDRESDTEAFF. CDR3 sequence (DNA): TGTGCCAGCATCCCACGGGACAGGGAAAGCGACACTGAAGCTTTCTTT.

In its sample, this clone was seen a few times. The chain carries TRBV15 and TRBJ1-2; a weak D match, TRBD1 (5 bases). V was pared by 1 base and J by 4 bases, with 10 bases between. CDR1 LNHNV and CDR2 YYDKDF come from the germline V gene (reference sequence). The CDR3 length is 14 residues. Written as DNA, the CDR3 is TGTGCCACCAGCAGAGCGGAACAGGCCTATGGCTACACCTTC. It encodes CATSRAEQAYGYTF.

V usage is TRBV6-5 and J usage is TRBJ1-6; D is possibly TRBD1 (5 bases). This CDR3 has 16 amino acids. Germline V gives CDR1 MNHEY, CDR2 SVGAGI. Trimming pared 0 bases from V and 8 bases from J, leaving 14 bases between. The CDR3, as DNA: TGTGCCAGCAGTTACTCGCCCCAGGGATACGATTCACCCCTCCACTTT. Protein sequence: CASSYSPQGYDSPLHF.

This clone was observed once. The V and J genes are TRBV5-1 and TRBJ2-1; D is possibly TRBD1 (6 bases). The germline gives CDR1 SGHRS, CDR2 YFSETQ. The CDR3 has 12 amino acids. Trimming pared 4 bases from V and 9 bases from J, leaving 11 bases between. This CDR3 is CASSTGTLEQFF. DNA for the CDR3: TGCGCCAGCAGCACCGGGACACTTGAGCAGTTCTTC.

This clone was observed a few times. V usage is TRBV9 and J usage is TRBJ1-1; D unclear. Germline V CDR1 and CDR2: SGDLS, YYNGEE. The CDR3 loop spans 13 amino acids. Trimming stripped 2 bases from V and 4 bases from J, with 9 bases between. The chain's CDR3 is CASSVTGSTEAFF. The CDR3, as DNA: TGTGCCAGCAGCGTGACGGGGAGCACTGAAGCTTTCTTT.